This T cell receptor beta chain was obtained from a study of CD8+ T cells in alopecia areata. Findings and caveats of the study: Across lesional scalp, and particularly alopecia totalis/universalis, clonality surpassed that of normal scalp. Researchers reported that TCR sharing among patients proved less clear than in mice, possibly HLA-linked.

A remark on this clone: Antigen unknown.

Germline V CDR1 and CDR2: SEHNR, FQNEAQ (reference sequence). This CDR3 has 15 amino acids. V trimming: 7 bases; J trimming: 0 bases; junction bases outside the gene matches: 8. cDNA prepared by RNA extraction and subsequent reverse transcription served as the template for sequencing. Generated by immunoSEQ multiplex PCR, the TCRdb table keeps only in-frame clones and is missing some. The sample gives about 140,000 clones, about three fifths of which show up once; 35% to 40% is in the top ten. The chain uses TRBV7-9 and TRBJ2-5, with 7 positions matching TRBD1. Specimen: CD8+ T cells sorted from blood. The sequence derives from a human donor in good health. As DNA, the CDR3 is TGTGCCAGCAACGAAGACAGGGAGTACCAAGAGACCCAGTACTTC. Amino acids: CASNEDREYQETQYF.